These 18 T cell receptor beta chains were all obtained from the same sample, sequenced in a study of cytomegalovirus exposure and HLA in healthy donors. The PCR employed 60 Vbeta primers together with 13 Jbeta primers. TCRdb's table, derived via immunoSEQ multiplex PCR, lists solely in-frame clones and lacks some. Of about 35,000 clones listed, roughly nine tenths are singletons. Sequenced input: PBMCs. These receptor sequences come from a woman younger than 30 in good health and CMV-seronegative.

This clone was detected only once. J is TRBJ2-7 and V is TRBV12-5; 8 nucleotides line up with TRBD1. Trimming at V came to 3 bases and at J to 0 bases, leaving 1 base not matched to a gene. The CDR3 has 14 residues. The germline CDR1 and CDR2 sequences are LGHNT and FRNRAP. The CDR3 DNA reads as TGTGCTAGTGGTTTAACAGGGGGCTCCTACGAGCAGTACTTC. Protein product: CASGLTGGSYEQYF.

The gene calls are TRBV29-1 and TRBJ2-7, with 9 bases matching TRBD1. CDR1 is SQVTM and CDR2 is ANQGSEA in the germline V gene. The CDR3 totals 15 residues. V lost 1 base, J lost 6 bases, and 10 bases stayed unmatched. Here the CDR3 reads CSVEVLGDRVGEQYF. In nucleotides, the CDR3 is TGCAGCGTTGAAGTTTTGGGGGACAGGGTTGGCGAGCAGTACTTC.

Comment on this clone: The germline gene is not matched at one end of the junction; a read error may be the cause. The chain recombines TRBV7-8 with TRBJ2-3, with a tentative D call TRBD1 (5 bases). The CDR3 spans 11 residues. CDR1 and CDR2 (germline): SGHVS, FQNEAQ. This CDR3 is CASSLTATQYF. CDR3 sequence (DNA): TGTGCCAGCAGCCTGACAGCTACGCAGTATTTT.

The V and J genes are TRBV7-3 and TRBJ2-5; D gene ambiguous. The DNA end is a closer match to TRBJ2-7, so the J assignment may be wrong. The CDR3 contains 13 residues. In germline, CDR1 is SGHTA, CDR2 FQGTGA. CDR3 in DNA: TGTGCCAGCAGCCCCGCGCCATCCTACGAGCAGTACTTC. Its translation is CASSPAPSYEQYF.

On this clone: At one end the junction does not follow the germline gene, possibly because of a read error. The J gene is TRBJ1-6, the V gene TRBV7-9, with unresolved D. There are 14 residues in the CDR3. CDR1 and CDR2 from the germline V gene are SEHNR and FQNEAQ (reference sequence). CDR3 in amino acids: CSSSSPELNSPLHF. In DNA, the CDR3 is TGTTCCAGCAGCTCACCAGAATTGAATTCACCCCTCCACTTT.

The chain employs TRBV7-3 and TRBJ2-3, with TRBD2 identical over 11 bases. CDR1 SGHTA and CDR2 FQGTGA come from the germline V gene. Germline trimming cut 2 bases from V and 5 bases from J; bases unmatched to any gene: 6. The length of the CDR3 is 16 residues. In DNA form, the CDR3 reads TGTGCCAGCAGCTTAGGTCTAGCGGGAGGCCAAGATACGCAGTATTTT. Translation: CASSLGLAGGQDTQYF. Drawing the rest from reference TRBV7-3 and TRBJ2-3, the complete variable domain is GAGVSQTPSNKVTEKGKYVELRCDPISGHTALYWYRQSLGQGPEFLIYFQGTGAADDSGLPNDRFFAVRPEGSVSTLKIQRTERGDSAVYLCASSLGLAGGQDTQYFGPGTRLTVL.

The chain combines TRBV6-4 with TRBJ2-2; 10 bases align to TRBD2. Germline V gene data show CDR1 as MRHNA and CDR2 as SNTAGT. The V and J ends lost 3 bases and 6 bases, in that order; junction bases with no gene match: 4. The length of the CDR3 is 15 residues. The DNA of the CDR3 is TGTGCCAGCAGTGAAGAAGCGGGAGGGCCCGGGGAGCTGTTTTTT. This encodes CASSEEAGGPGELFF.

The chain combines TRBV7-2 with TRBJ1-3; perhaps TRBD1 as D (6 bases). The CDR3 loop spans 16 amino acids. Trimming took off 2 bases at V and 1 base at J, with 12 bases between the two ends. From germline, CDR1 is SGHTA and CDR2 FQGNSA. CDR3: CASSLSPGTSGNTIYF. The CDR3 coding sequence is TGTGCCAGCAGCTTATCTCCAGGGACATCTGGAAACACCATATATTTT.

V and J are TRBV19 and TRBJ1-2, with D unresolved. The germline V gene has CDR1 LNHDA and CDR2 SQIVND (reference sequence). V shed 5 bases and J shed 6 bases, with 13 bases lying between them. The CDR3 runs to 13 residues. CDR3 DNA sequence: TGTGCCAGTAGTTCCAATGAGGAGGATGGCTACACCTTC. Translation: CASSSNEEDGYTF.

This clone was detected a few times. This chain links TRBV30 with TRBJ2-2, with 8 positions matching TRBD1. Germline trimming cut 1 base from V and 6 bases from J; bases unmatched to any gene: 16. The CDR3 spans 18 residues. The V gene's germline CDR1 is GTSNPN and CDR2 SVGIG (reference sequence). Here the CDR3 DNA reads TGTGCCTGGAGTGCCCCAGGGGGCTTGTTTAGGTTTCCCGGGGAGCTGTTTTTT. This sequence encodes CAWSAPGGLFRFPGELFF.

This chain uses TRBV28 with TRBJ2-3; 7 positions agree with TRBD1. The ends lost 4 bases at V and 3 bases at J; junction bases unmatched: 16. The CDR3 totals 18 residues. CDR1 is MDHEN and CDR2 is SYDVKM in the germline V gene. This chain's CDR3 is CASSYVGFSDRDTDTQYF. Written as DNA, the CDR3 is TGTGCCAGCAGTTATGTAGGGTTTTCCGACAGGGATACAGATACGCAGTATTTT.

V usage is TRBV18 and J usage is TRBJ1-1; tentative D call: TRBD1 (6 bases). The CDR3 loop spans 15 amino acids. From germline, CDR1 is KGHSH and CDR2 LQKENI. With 3 bases removed from V and 1 base from J, the gap between germline ends came to 12 bases. The CDR3: CASSPPTGRNTEAFF. CDR3 coding DNA: TGTGCCAGCTCACCCCCGACAGGAAGGAACACTGAAGCTTTCTTT.

The chain is built from TRBV7-2 and TRBJ1-1, with D possibly TRBD1 on 5 matching bases. Germline CDR1 and CDR2: SGHTA and FQGNSA. CDR3 length: 14 amino acids. V shed 0 bases and J shed 2 bases, with 7 bases lying between them. The CDR3 sequence is CASSLAGGNTEAFF. CDR3 coding DNA: TGTGCCAGCAGCTTAGCGGGGGGAAACACTGAAGCTTTCTTT.

The V and J genes are TRBV6-1 and TRBJ1-2; weak D call: TRBD1 (5 bases). From germline, CDR1 is MNHNS and CDR2 SASEGT. Trimming stripped 2 bases from V and 5 bases from J, with 15 bases between. The CDR3 consists of 15 residues. The CDR3 nucleotides are TGTGCCAGCAGTGAATCGGGCAGGGTAGGATATGGCTACACCTTC. As protein: CASSESGRVGYGYTF.

Only a few counts were recorded for this clone. This chain connects TRBV19 to TRBJ2-3; D is possibly TRBD2 (6 bases). V lost 7 bases, J lost 6 bases, and 20 bases lay in between. Germline V gives CDR1 LNHDA, CDR2 SQIVND (reference sequence). The CDR3 is 15 amino acids. CDR3 bases: TGTGCCAGTATAATTGGGCGGGAAGCCTCGGATACGCAGTATTTT. Translation: CASIIGREASDTQYF.

This clone showed up just once. The chain carries TRBV5-1 and TRBJ1-4, with a possible D match to TRBD1 (6 bases). There are 16 residues in the CDR3. Trimming removed 5 bases from V and 4 bases from J, with 18 bases in between. Per germline, CDR1 SGHRS and CDR2 YFSETQ. CDR3 amino acids: CASRITGRLSNEKLFF. The CDR3 bases are TGCGCCAGCAGGATAACAGGGAGACTTAGTAATGAAAAACTGTTTTTT.

This chain links TRBV27 with TRBJ2-5, with a weak D call TRBD2 (5 bases). V dropped 3 bases and J dropped 1 base, with 15 bases sitting between them. CDR1 and CDR2 from the germline V gene are MNHEY and SMNVEV (reference sequence). This CDR3 is 16 amino acids long. Here the CDR3 DNA reads TGTGCCAGCAGTTTGGGCCACCTCGGGATCCAAGAGACCCAGTACTTC. It encodes CASSLGHLGIQETQYF.

This clone occurred once. The V gene is TRBV5-1, the J gene TRBJ1-4; 7 bases map to TRBD1. The CDR3 runs to 15 residues. Losses at the gene ends were 4 bases for V and 6 bases for J; bases not matched to a gene: 9. Germline V gene sequence: CDR1 SGHRS, CDR2 YFSETQ. CDR3 nucleotide sequence: TGCGCCAGCAGCCCCCGACAGGGTCGGGATGAAAAACTGTTTTTT. Protein sequence: CASSPRQGRDEKLFF.